This TCR beta chain emerged from a study of identical twins. Trimming shortened V by 6 bases and J by 2 bases, and 8 bases separated the two germline ends. The CDR3 sequence is 12 residues long. Germline CDR1 ENHRY, CDR2 SYGVKD. Only healthy Caucasians were enrolled as donors. This clonotype has at least ten counts. The antigen is undetermined. Whole-study findings and limits: High-abundance cord blood beta clonotypes had fewer insertions; memory repertoires showed none.

MiXCR was run by TCRdb on the 5' RACE reads, yielding one entry per CDR3 protein. The repertoire consists of around 230,000 distinct CDR3 sequences, with around 10% occurring once and the leading ten covering around 5%. The receptor was isolated from a woman aged 18-29 years in good health. The gene calls are TRBV10-3 and TRBJ2-7; D unclear. Sequenced material: memory (CD45RO+) T cells sorted from blood. DNA for the CDR3: TGTGCCATCAGGGACGTCGCCTACGAGCAGTACTTC. Its protein is CAIRDVAYEQYF.